A single TCR beta chain is shown here with its context. The CDR3 extends over 13 amino acids. The germline CDR1 and CDR2 sequences are MNHEY and SVGAGI. V gave up 6 bases and J gave up 2 bases; unmatched junction bases: 1. Clones were sequenced by immunoSEQ multiplex PCR, and TCRdb holds only the in-frame ones, with some missing. This sample has approximately 120,000 clones; less than 85% occur once, and the top ten carry roughly 20%. This sample stems from a study of blood T cell repertoires in COVID-19. Overall study: Both acute and convalescent COVID-19 samples were obtained from the United States, Italy and Spain. Sample material is recorded as cDNA or gDNA derived from T cells, B-cell-depleted T cells, or PBMCs.

This clonotype originated in a woman aged 60-70 years with acute or convalescent COVID-19. Sequencing was carried out using peripheral blood. This chain connects TRBV6-5 to TRBJ2-1; 7 positions agree with TRBD1. CDR3 sequence (DNA): TGTGCCAGCAGCGGACAGGCCTACAATGAGCAGTTCTTC. Translation gives CASSGQAYNEQFF.